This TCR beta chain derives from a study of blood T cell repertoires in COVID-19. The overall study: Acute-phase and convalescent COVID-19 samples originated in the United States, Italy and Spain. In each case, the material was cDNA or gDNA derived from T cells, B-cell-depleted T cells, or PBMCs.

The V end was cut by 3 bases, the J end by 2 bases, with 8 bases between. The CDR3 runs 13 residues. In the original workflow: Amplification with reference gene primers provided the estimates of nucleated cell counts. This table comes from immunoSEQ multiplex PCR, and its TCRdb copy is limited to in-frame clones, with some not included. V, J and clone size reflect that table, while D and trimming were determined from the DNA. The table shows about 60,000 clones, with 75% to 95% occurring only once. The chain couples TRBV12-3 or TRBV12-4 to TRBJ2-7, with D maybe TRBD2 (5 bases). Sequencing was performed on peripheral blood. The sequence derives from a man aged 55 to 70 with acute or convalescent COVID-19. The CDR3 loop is CASSLEAPYEQYF. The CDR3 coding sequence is TGTGCCAGCAGTTTGGAGGCCCCCTACGAGCAGTACTTC.